One sample yielded the 16 T cell receptor beta chains listed below, sequenced in a study of CD8 T cells in ankylosing spondylitis. Overall study results and limits: Roughly eight highly homologous variants made up a TCR beta motif that seemed to typify ankylosing spondylitis blood.

Their recognized antigens are unknown. TCRdb reanalysed the 5' RACE reads using MiXCR and keeps one entry per CDR3 protein. The sample lists hundreds of thousands of distinct CDR3 sequences, about an eighth occurring once. The source material was blood, either unsorted or a sorted T cell fraction (not recorded which). The origin of the receptors is a male donor with ankylosing spondylitis.

This clonotype has just a few counts. V and J are TRBV29-1 and TRBJ1-5; D uncertain. Germline CDR1 and CDR2: SQVTM and ANQGSEA. The CDR3 loop spans 12 amino acids. V lost 4 bases, J lost 4 bases, and 8 bases lay in between. The CDR3 protein is CSVGTSNQPQHF. The CDR3 nucleotides are TGCAGCGTTGGGACCTCTAATCAGCCCCAGCATTTT.

The chain joins TRBV12-3 or TRBV12-4 to TRBJ2-5; 8 nucleotides agree with TRBD2. V shed 8 bases, J shed 0 bases, and the junction held 11 bases outside the gene matches. This CDR3 spans 16 amino acids. The CDR3 coding sequence is TGTGCCAGCGGAGGAGAGCGAGCGGGAGACCAAGAGACCCAGTACTTC. This encodes CASGGERAGDQETQYF.

The V gene is TRBV14, the J gene TRBJ2-1; weak D call: TRBD2 (6 bases). Germline-derived CDR1 and CDR2 are SGHDN and FVKESK. This CDR3 is built from 16 residues. Trimming pared 3 bases from V and 5 bases from J, leaving 17 bases between. The CDR3 loop reads CASSHGGGIINNEQFF. CDR3 DNA: TGTGCCAGCAGCCATGGTGGAGGGATAATCAACAATGAGCAGTTCTTC.

There are many counts of this clonotype. CDR3 residues: CASRGYAEQFF. The CDR3 nucleotides read TGTGCCAGTCGGGGTTACGCTGAGCAGTTCTTC. The J gene is TRBJ2-1, the V gene TRBV6-5, with D possibly TRBD2 on 5 matching bases. Per the germline V gene, CDR1 is MNHEY and CDR2 is SVGAGI. V shed 9 bases and J shed 9 bases, with 12 bases lying between them. The CDR3 runs 11 residues.

This clonotype has at least ten counts. The chain carries TRBV5-1 and TRBJ2-7; D call uncertain. Trimming stripped 3 bases from V and 6 bases from J, with 13 bases between. The CDR3 has 13 residues. The germline V gene encodes CDR1 SGHRS and CDR2 YFSETQ. CDR3 in DNA: TGCGCCAGCAGCTGGGGATTTGCCCGCGAGCAGTACTTC. Translation: CASSWGFAREQYF.

The sample holds a few counts of this clonotype. The chain couples TRBV3-1 to TRBJ2-7; perhaps D is TRBD1 or TRBD2 (5 bases each). In germline, CDR1 is LGHDT, CDR2 YNNKEL (reference sequence). The CDR3 is made up of 15 amino acids. V was pared by 2 bases and J by 5 bases, with 16 bases between. The CDR3 region is CASSQWDRGLDEQYF. For the CDR3, the DNA is TGTGCCAGCAGCCAATGGGACCGGGGATTGGACGAGCAGTACTTC.

This chain uses TRBV20-1 with TRBJ2-7, with D hard to call. The CDR3 contains 12 residues. Germline-derived CDR1 and CDR2 are DFQATT and SNEGSKA (reference sequence). The V end was cut by 4 bases, the J end by 2 bases, with 9 bases between. CDR3 protein: CSAIPGPYEQYF. DNA for the CDR3: TGCAGTGCTATCCCTGGCCCCTACGAGCAGTACTTC.

CDR3 sequence: CASSSTIQETQYF. CDR3 sequence (DNA): TGTGCCAGCAGCTCGACAATCCAAGAGACCCAGTACTTC. This chain connects TRBV7-2 to TRBJ2-5, with D unresolved. From germline, CDR1 is SGHTA and CDR2 FQGNSA. The CDR3 loop spans 13 amino acids. V shed 4 bases and J shed 1 base, with 7 bases lying between them. Full variable domain (remainder filled in from reference TRBV7-2 and TRBJ2-5): GAGVSQSPSNKVTEKGKDVELRCDPISGHTALYWYRQSLGQGLEFLIYFQGNSAPDKSGLPSDRFSAERTGGSVSTLTIQRTQQEDSAVYLCASSSTIQETQYFGPGTRLLVL.

This clonotype was picked up a small number of times. The chain combines TRBV7-2 with TRBJ2-5; D not certain. Trimming shortened V by 1 base and J by 9 bases, and 9 bases separated the two germline ends. Germline CDR1 and CDR2: SGHTA and FQGNSA. The CDR3 runs to 12 residues. The chain's CDR3 is CASSLVVGSQYF. The CDR3 DNA reads as TGTGCCAGCAGCTTAGTTGTGGGTTCCCAGTACTTC. The full variable domain, completed using reference TRBV7-2 and TRBJ2-5, is GAGVSQSPSNKVTEKGKDVELRCDPISGHTALYWYRQSLGQGLEFLIYFQGNSAPDKSGLPSDRFSAERTGGSVSTLTIQRTQQEDSAVYLCASSLVVGSQYFGPGTRLLVL.

This clonotype was recorded many times. CDR3 sequence: CASSLVAGASEAFF. CDR3 bases: TGTGCCAGCAGCTTAGTGGCAGGGGCGAGTGAAGCTTTCTTT. J is TRBJ1-1 and V is TRBV7-9, with D perhaps matching TRBD1 (6 bases). This CDR3 has 14 residues. Germline values: CDR1 SEHNR, CDR2 FQNEAQ (reference sequence). V was cut by 1 base and J by 7 bases, with 13 bases left in between.

The table lists this clonotype with a few counts. The chain combines TRBV4-1 with TRBJ2-7; TRBD2 matches 8 bases. CDR1 and CDR2 from the germline V gene are MGHRA and YSYEKL. Trimming cost V 4 bases and J 0 bases; bases outside gene matches: 5. The CDR3 length is 15 residues. Written as DNA, the CDR3 is TGCGCCAGCAGCCGGGTCGGGAGGGGCTCCTACGAGCAGTACTTC. Its translation: CASSRVGRGSYEQYF.

In this sample, this clonotype turned up a few times. The chain has TRBV6-5 and TRBJ2-3; perhaps TRBD1 as D (6 bases). The CDR3 spans 15 residues. The V end lost 1 base, the J end lost 4 bases, and 12 bases lay between the germline ends. Germline V gene data show CDR1 as MNHEY and CDR2 as SVGAGI. CDR3 region: CASSYYKDSSDTQYF. The DNA for the CDR3 is TGTGCCAGCAGTTACTATAAGGACAGTTCAGATACGCAGTATTTT.

This clonotype was recorded a few times. V usage is TRBV2 and J usage is TRBJ2-7, with D possibly being TRBD1 or TRBD2 (6 bases each). Germline V lookup: CDR1 SNHLY, CDR2 FYNNEI. V lost 3 bases, J lost 3 bases, and 15 bases lay in between. The CDR3 loop spans 15 amino acids. The CDR3 is CASSERPGDFYEQYF. The CDR3 bases are TGTGCCAGCAGTGAGCGACCAGGGGACTTCTACGAGCAGTACTTC.

The chain joins TRBV5-1 to TRBJ2-3; D is unresolved. The CDR3 length is 16 residues. Trimming took 0 bases from V and 1 from J, leaving 12 bases between them. Per germline, CDR1 SGHRS and CDR2 YFSETQ. The CDR3 region is CASSLDPAGGTDTQYF. The CDR3 DNA follows: TGCGCCAGCAGCTTGGATCCGGCAGGTGGCACAGATACGCAGTATTTT.

In its sample, this clonotype was seen a few times. The chain is built from TRBV10-2 and TRBJ2-2; no reliable D call. The ends were cut back, 4 bases at V and 1 base at J, with 7 bases in the middle. The CDR3 is made up of 14 amino acids. CDR1 WSHSY and CDR2 SAAADI come from the germline V gene. This chain's CDR3 is CASSVYRNTGELFF. DNA for the CDR3: TGCGCCAGCAGTGTCTACAGGAACACCGGGGAGCTGTTTTTT.

In its sample, this clonotype was seen many times. V and J are TRBV20-1 and TRBJ2-1; perhaps TRBD2 as D (6 bases). CDR3 length: 13 amino acids. Germline V gene data show CDR1 as DFQATT and CDR2 as SNEGSKA (reference sequence). V shed 8 bases and J shed 7 bases, with 18 bases lying between them. The CDR3: CSFSRLEGNEQFF. The CDR3 bases are TGCAGTTTTTCGCGACTAGAGGGGAATGAGCAGTTCTTC.